The rows below give T cell receptor beta chains drawn from one sample of a study of CD8 T cells in ankylosing spondylitis. From the 5' RACE reads, TCRdb called clonotypes with MiXCR, one entry per CDR3 protein. The top ten clones hold roughly 0.9% of a sample with about 450,000 distinct CDR3 sequences, roughly 25% of them seen once. The sequenced sample consisted of blood, either unsorted or a sorted T cell fraction (not recorded which). Source of these receptors: a male donor with ankylosing spondylitis. The CDR3 runs from the conserved cysteine through the conserved F or W. D genes are given only for firm matches. Size values are once, few and many counts, or a class for expanded clones, and some rows have none.

V	J	D	size	DNA	CDR3
TRBV5-1	TRBJ2-1	-	few	TGCGCCAGCAGCCGGGAAGGACAGATATACAATGAGCAGTTCTTC	CASSREGQIYNEQFF
TRBV7-7	TRBJ2-1	TRBD1	-	TGTGCCAGCAGCTTGGGGACAGGGGGTGAGCAGTTCTTC	CASSLGTGGEQFF
TRBV20-1	TRBJ1-2	TRBD1	few	TGCAGTGCTAGAGATCGCGGGACAGGGATTGGTGGCTACACCTTC	CSARDRGTGIGGYTF
TRBV12-3/TRBV12-4	TRBJ2-5	TRBD1	few	TGTGCCAGCAGACTAGTCCCGGGACAGGGGCGGGAGACCCAGTACTTC	CASRLVPGQGRETQYF
TRBV7-2	TRBJ2-2	TRBD2	-	TGTGCCAGCAAAAGCGGGAGGGCCTCCACCGGGGAGCTGTTTTTT	CASKSGRASTGELFF
TRBV28	TRBJ2-1	-	-	TGTGCCACCTCGGTCATCGCCACTACCAATGAGCAGTTCTTC	CATSVIATTNEQFF
TRBV2	TRBJ2-1	TRBD2	-	TGTGCCAGCAGTTATACTAGCGGGAGCCATGAGCAGTTCTTC	CASSYTSGSHEQFF
TRBV15	TRBJ2-5	-	-	TGTGCCACCAGCAGAGGACTTCCGACAGAGACCCAGTACTTC	CATSRGLPTETQYF
TRBV11-2	TRBJ2-1	TRBD2	few	TGTGCCAGCAGTCCGACTAGCAAAGATTACAATGAGCAGTTCTTC	CASSPTSKDYNEQFF
TRBV5-1	TRBJ2-1	TRBD2	-	TGCGCCAGCAGCTTGCGGGAGGGGGGTAATGAGCAGTTCTTC	CASSLREGGNEQFF
TRBV20-1	TRBJ1-1	-	few	TGCAGTGCTAGCAGGAGCATGAACACTGAAGCTTTCTTT	CSASRSMNTEAFF
TRBV7-9	TRBJ1-5	TRBD1	few	TGTGCCAGCAGCTTAGGACAGGGGGCCGGCAATCAGCCCCAGCATTTT	CASSLGQGAGNQPQHF
TRBV20-1	TRBJ2-3	-	few	TGCAGTACCGTACCTAGCCGGGTAGATACGCAGTATTTT	CSTVPSRVDTQYF
TRBV5-1	TRBJ2-5	TRBD2	-	TGCGCCAGCAGCTTGCAGCTAGCGGGAGAGACCCAGTACTTC	CASSLQLAGETQYF
TRBV29-1	TRBJ2-1	TRBD2	once	TGCAGCGTTGATGGTGGGAGGGCCTCAATCCGGTTCTTC	CSVDGGRASIRFF
TRBV5-1	TRBJ2-6	-	-	TGCGCCAGCAGTATCGCGAACTCTGGGGCCAACGTCCTGACTTTC	CASSIANSGANVLTF
TRBV20-1	TRBJ2-5	-	-	TGCAGTGCTAGACATCCCATTAGGGTGGGGGAGACCCAGTACTTC	CSARHPIRVGETQYF
TRBV20-1	TRBJ2-1	-	-	TGCAGCCCTACTAGCTACAATGAGCAGTTCTTC	CSPTSYNEQFF
TRBV5-1	TRBJ2-1	TRBD2	-	TGCGCCAGCAGCTCCGGGGGACTACGCGACAATGAGCAGTTCTTC	CASSSGGLRDNEQFF
TRBV5-6	TRBJ1-1	-	few	TGTGCCAGCAGCTGGAACACTGAAGCTTTCTTT	CASSWNTEAFF
TRBV3-1	TRBJ1-1	-	-	TGTGCCAGCACCCATTTGATGGACACTGAAGCTTTCTTT	CASTHLMDTEAFF
TRBV10-2	TRBJ1-5	-	-	TGCGCCAGCAGGGGGGGGAGGGACGCGGGCAATCAGCCCCAGCATTTT	CASRGGRDAGNQPQHF
TRBV7-2	TRBJ2-2	-	-	TGTGCCAGCAGCTTGAGGCGGACCGGCGGGGAGCTGTTTTTT	CASSLRRTGGELFF
TRBV25-1	TRBJ2-7	-	-	TGTGCCAGCAGTGGCCGGGACGCATCCTACGAGCAGTACTTC	CASSGRDASYEQYF
TRBV20-1	TRBJ2-2	TRBD2	few	TGCAGTGCTCCCGATCTAGCGGGAGCTCTTACCGGGGAGCTGTTTTTT	CSAPDLAGALTGELFF
TRBV30	TRBJ1-5	-	-	TGTGCCTGGAGTGATTCGAATCAGCCCCAGCATTTT	CAWSDSNQPQHF
TRBV20-1	TRBJ1-4	TRBD1	-	TGCAGTGCTAGAGATCAGGGGACAGGGAATGAAAAACTGTTTTTT	CSARDQGTGNEKLFF
TRBV7-2	TRBJ2-3	-	-	TGTGCCAGCAGCCCGCAGGCCACAGATACGCAGTATTTT	CASSPQATDTQYF
TRBV24-1	TRBJ2-3	-	-	TGTGCCACCAGTGACCTCTCAAACAGGGACCCGAATACGCAGTATTTT	CATSDLSNRDPNTQYF
TRBV20-1	TRBJ2-1	-	-	TGCAGTGCCCGGACCGCCTTCGACAATGAGCAGTTCTTC	CSARTAFDNEQFF
TRBV11-2	TRBJ2-3	-	-	TGTGCCAGCAGCTTCCTTCGAGGCACAGATACGCAGTATTTT	CASSFLRGTDTQYF
TRBV6-6	TRBJ2-7	-	once	TGTGCCAGCAGTTCTCGAGCAAACTACGAGCAGTACTTC	CASSSRANYEQYF
TRBV12-3/TRBV12-4	TRBJ1-5	-	many	TGTGCCAGCAGCCCCTCCCTCAATCAGCCCCAGCATTTT	CASSPSLNQPQHF
TRBV5-1	TRBJ2-3	TRBD1	few	TGCGCCAGCAGCTTGAATGTAGGGGGCGATACGCAGTATTTT	CASSLNVGGDTQYF
TRBV20-1	TRBJ1-6	TRBD1	-	TGCAGTGGCCGGGACAGGGAGGATTCACCCCTCCACTTT	CSGRDREDSPLHF
TRBV5-1	TRBJ2-1	-	-	TGCGCCAGCAGAGTCGGCAGGCTCGTCTCCTACAATGAGCAGTTCTTC	CASRVGRLVSYNEQFF
TRBV12-5	TRBJ1-2	-	few	TGTGCTAGTGGTTTGTTACCCTCGGGGCCGGGGGGCTACACCTTC	CASGLLPSGPGGYTF
TRBV7-2	TRBJ1-6	TRBD1	few	TGTGCCAGCAGCGGACAGGGGGACTCCTATAATTCACCCCTCCACTTT	CASSGQGDSYNSPLHF
TRBV5-1	TRBJ1-6	TRBD1	few	TGCGCCAGCAGCCCACTCGGGACAGAGAATAATTCACCCCTCCACTTT	CASSPLGTENNSPLHF
TRBV29-1	TRBJ2-7	-	few	TGCAGCGTTGACTTAGGAGGGGCCTACGAGCAGTACTTC	CSVDLGGAYEQYF
TRBV5-6	TRBJ2-3	-	few	TGTGCCAGCAGCCGGACGCCAGATACGCAGTATTTT	CASSRTPDTQYF
TRBV28	TRBJ2-1	TRBD1	-	TGTGCCAGCCAACAGGGGGGTCTCAATGAGCAGTTCTTC	CASQQGGLNEQFF
TRBV6-1	TRBJ2-1	TRBD1	-	TGTGCCAGCTCTACAGGGGTGACCTACAATGAGCAGTTCTTC	CASSTGVTYNEQFF
TRBV29-1	TRBJ1-5	-	few	TGCAGCGTCGCGGGGGGGAGGCCCGTAAATCAGCCCCAGCATTTT	CSVAGGRPVNQPQHF
TRBV5-1	TRBJ2-1	TRBD1	few	TGCGCCAGCAGCGAGACAGGGGTGCGCTACAATGAGCAGTTCTTC	CASSETGVRYNEQFF
TRBV28	TRBJ2-6	-	few	TGTGCCAGCAGAGGGACGATGCCCTCTGGGGCCAACGTCCTGACTTTC	CASRGTMPSGANVLTF
TRBV20-1	TRBJ1-2	-	few	TGCAGTGCTAAGGACACTTTTTACACCTTC	CSAKDTFYTF
TRBV5-1	TRBJ2-1	TRBD1	few	TGCGCCAGCAGCTTGGTGGCGGGGACAGGGTACAATGAGCAGTTCTTC	CASSLVAGTGYNEQFF
TRBV12-3/TRBV12-4	TRBJ2-5	TRBD2	-	TGTGCCAGCAGTTCGACTAGCGGCCAAGAGACCCAGTACTTC	CASSSTSGQETQYF
TRBV5-1	TRBJ2-2	-	few	TGCGCCAGCAGCTCAAGTGGCTTAACTGGTGGCACCGGGGAGCTGTTTTTT	CASSSSGLTGGTGELFF
TRBV7-2	TRBJ2-3	TRBD2	-	TGTGCCAGCAGCCTCGCTAGCGGGAATACAGATACGCAGTATTTT	CASSLASGNTDTQYF
TRBV29-1	TRBJ2-1	-	-	TGCAGCGTTGAAGGGGTGGGAGTAGTTTACAATGAGCAGTTCTTC	CSVEGVGVVYNEQFF
TRBV7-9	TRBJ2-2	-	few	TGTGCCAGCAGCATCCCCCTCGACAGACCCAAGGGCGGGGAGCTGTTTTTT	CASSIPLDRPKGGELFF
TRBV29-1	TRBJ1-1	-	few	TGCAGCGTTGAAGATTCCTTCCTCCTAAGGGCTTTCTTT	CSVEDSFLLRAFF
TRBV20-1	TRBJ2-7	TRBD2	-	TGCAGTGCCCACAATGAGCGGGGAGAGGACGAGCAGTACTTC	CSAHNERGEDEQYF
TRBV12-3/TRBV12-4	TRBJ2-5	-	few	TGTGCCAGCAGTCCCGGGACGGCCCCGGGGGAGACCCAGTACTTC	CASSPGTAPGETQYF
TRBV10-1	TRBJ1-5	-	-	TGCGCCAGCTCGAGGCGGGGGGGGACCGGGAATTTT	CASSRRGGTGNF
TRBV10-3	TRBJ2-2	TRBD2	-	TGTGCCATCAGTGCCCTAGCGGGAGGAAGGACCGGGGAGCTGTTTTTT	CAISALAGGRTGELFF